The clone carrying this T cell receptor beta chain was picked up many times. Its specificity is unknown. Library preparation for TCR beta used quantitative 5'-RACE with molecular barcodes. TCRdb re-derived calls from the 5' RACE reads in MiXCR, one entry per CDR3 protein. Found here are more than 400,000 distinct CDR3 sequences, roughly 5% of them singletons; the top ten hold 3.5%. The CDR3 length is 13 residues. Germline values: CDR1 LGHNA, CDR2 YSLEER. Between the trimmed V and J ends, which lost 5 bases and 6 bases, there was a span of 14 bases. The entry originates in a study of CD8 T cells in ankylosing spondylitis. General study findings and limits: It was reported that disease-linked clones were significantly enriched in matched ankylosing spondylitis synovial fluid. Clones linked with disease were CD8+ and fairly uncommon in the peripheral blood. Certain motif variants had earlier appeared in reactive arthritis synovial fluid and blood. A motif of 7 to 9 highly homologous TCR beta variants was seen as apparently characteristic of ankylosing spondylitis blood.

The rearrangement uses TRBV4-3 and TRBJ2-7; TRBD1 might be the D (6 bases). The clonotype was recovered from a male donor with ankylosing spondylitis. The sequencing sample was made of blood, either unsorted or a sorted T cell fraction (not recorded which). The CDR3 here is CASSRGSGVEQYF. In DNA, the CDR3 is TGCGCCAGCAGCAGGGGGTCCGGGGTCGAGCAGTACTTC.